The entry below describes one T cell receptor (beta chain). This record belongs to a study of blood T cell repertoires in COVID-19. On the study more broadly: Donors in the United States, Italy and Spain gave samples during acute or convalescent COVID-19.

In the source study's methods: Scientists estimated how many nucleated cells there were by amplifying reference gene primers. The repertoire was sequenced with immunoSEQ multiplex PCR; TCRdb's copy has only in-frame clones and lacks some. The V and J calls and clone size were taken over from that table, and D and trimming were inferred from the DNA. This table has approximately 240,000 clones, roughly 87% appearing once. Participants, about 18 to 90 years old, spanned 25 or so US areas. Membership in each cohort depended on participant-reported clinical history. CDR1 and CDR2 from the germline V gene are SGHNT and YYREEE (reference sequence). The CDR3 runs 15 residues. V dropped 1 base and J dropped 4; count of bases not matched to a gene: 8.

V gene TRBV5-4 combines with J gene TRBJ2-7, with 7 bases fitting TRBD2. This receptor was taken from a young woman with acute COVID-19. Sequenced input: PBMCs or T cells enriched from blood (not recorded which). CDR3 DNA sequence: TGTGCCAGCAGCTTGTCCGGGAGGCCGATGTACGAGCAGTACTTC. It translates to CASSLSGRPMYEQYF.